The entry that follows covers one T cell receptor (beta chain) sequence. Followed longitudinally, the Seattle patients had been enrolled during active infection. In the source study's methods: Cell counts per sample came from amplifying reference gene primers. Some clones are missing from TCRdb's copy, which holds only in-frame ones; the method was immunoSEQ multiplex PCR. V and J calls and clone size come straight from that table; D and trimming were deduced from the DNA. This table holds a few hundred thousand clones, 80% to 90% found once. This sample is part of a study of blood T cell repertoires in COVID-19. Across the study: Sources were T cells, B-cell-depleted T cells, or PBMCs; the material itself was cDNA or gDNA.

Germline V gives CDR1 SGHAT, CDR2 FQNNGV. This CDR3 has 15 amino acids. The ends lost 5 bases at V and 1 base at J; junction bases unmatched: 5. This TCR was recovered from a woman aged 25 to 45 with COVID-19, enrolled during active disease. The chain couples TRBV11-2 to TRBJ2-7; TRBD1 aligns across 10 bases. Source material: peripheral blood. The CDR3, as DNA: TGTGCCAGCAGCCAGGGACAGGGGTTTTCCTACGAGCAGTACTTC. Translated: CASSQGQGFSYEQYF.